This TCR beta chain is from a study of molecular identifiers for immune sequencing clone quantification. This clonotype was recorded many times. The target antigen is unknown. Whole-study results and caveats: Spike-in Jurkat TCR RNA from a single cell reportedly registered among about 1 million naive cells.

Both previously described methods and listed TCR primers were employed to make bulk TCR libraries. TCRdb re-called the PCR reads through MiXCR, storing one row per CDR3 protein. This table holds 250,000 to 350,000 distinct CDR3 sequences, about 22% found once. V lost 6 bases and J lost 4, with 18 bases in between. The CDR3 is made up of 15 amino acids. CDR1 and CDR2 from the germline V gene are SEHNR and FQNEAQ (reference sequence). Libraries used about 19,000 to 1,100,000 sorted naive CD8 T cells and 10%, 30% or 50% RNA input. Sorting isolated naive CD8 T cells as CD8+CD4-CCR7+CD45RA+ events. Sequencing was performed on naive CD8+ T cells from blood, with Jurkat cell RNA spiked in. This sample's subset: FACS-sorted CD8+CD4-CCR7+CD45RA+ naive T cells. This TCR was sampled from a human donor in good health. Some libraries in this study had Jurkat cell RNA spiked in. This sequence joins TRBV7-9 and TRBJ2-5; perhaps TRBD2 as D (6 bases). Here the CDR3 reads CASRITEGGGETQYF. The CDR3 DNA follows: TGTGCCAGCAGGATAACGGAGGGCGGCGGAGAGACCCAGTACTTC.